The rows below give T cell receptor beta chains drawn from one sample of a study of T cell repertoires in cytomegalovirus infection. TCRdb reprocessed the reads via MiXCR and lists one record per CDR3 protein. The sample consists of more than 85,000 distinct CDR3 sequences, approximately 28% of them appearing once. The antigens these receptors bind are not known. The sample consisted of CD8+ T cells from cultured PBMCs, taken from culture after CMV antigen stimulation. The receptors derive from a human donor in good health (CMV status not recorded). Some clones in this sample may be carry-over from other donors' samples. CDR3s include the opening cysteine and the closing phenylalanine or tryptophan. Each record gives: D gene, clone size, CDR3 length, J gene, V gene, CDR3 DNA, CDR3 protein. A D gene is named only where the DNA matches it firmly. Some rows mark clone size as missing; the rest say once, few, many or name a class of expanded clone.

D: TRBD1
size: many
length: 16
J: TRBJ2-1
V: TRBV27
DNA: TGTGCCAGCAGTTTATGGGGACAGAGCTCCTACAATGAGCAGTTCTTC
CDR3: CASSLWGQSSYNEQFF

D: TRBD2
size: few
length: 16
J: TRBJ2-5
V: TRBV24-1
DNA: TGTGCCACCAGTGATTTGACCCTAGCGGGGGAAGAGACCCAGTACTTC
CDR3: CATSDLTLAGEETQYF

D: NA
size: few
length: 15
J: TRBJ1-5
V: TRBV5-5
DNA: TGTGCCAGCAGCTTGGAACAGCATAGCAATCAGCCCCAGCATTTT
CDR3: CASSLEQHSNQPQHF

D: NA
size: few
length: 14
J: TRBJ2-7
V: TRBV7-6
DNA: TGTGCCAGCAGCTTAGGGGCTTACTCCTACGAGCAGTACTTC
CDR3: CASSLGAYSYEQYF

D: NA
size: NA
length: 14
J: TRBJ2-5
V: TRBV3-1
DNA: TGTGCCAGCAGCCAAGAACCCAGGCAAGAGACCCAGTACTTC
CDR3: CASSQEPRQETQYF

D: NA
size: many
length: 17
J: TRBJ1-6
V: TRBV7-8
DNA: TGTGCCAGCAGCTCCCTATTAAGGCGGATTTCCGAAGATCCCCTCCACTTT
CDR3: CASSSLLRRISEDPLHF

D: NA
size: NA
length: 13
J: TRBJ2-7
V: TRBV7-2
DNA: TGTGCCAGCAGCTTAGTTTCAGGGCCCGAGCAGTACTTC
CDR3: CASSLVSGPEQYF

D: TRBD2
size: few
length: 14
J: TRBJ2-7
V: TRBV27
DNA: TGTGCCACCGCCACCTCTAGCGGGGGCTACGAGCAGTACTTC
CDR3: CATATSSGGYEQYF

D: TRBD2
size: NA
length: 16
J: TRBJ2-5
V: TRBV27
DNA: TGTGCCAGCAGTCCCAGGACTAGCGGGGCGTCGGAGACCCAGTACTTC
CDR3: CASSPRTSGASETQYF

D: NA
size: NA
length: 14
J: TRBJ1-3
V: TRBV7-8
DNA: TGTGCCAGCAGCAAACTGAACTCTGGAAACACCATATATTTT
CDR3: CASSKLNSGNTIYF

D: TRBD2
size: few
length: 16
J: TRBJ2-1
V: TRBV4-1
DNA: TGTGCCAGCAGCCAAGATAGTGAACTAGCGGGGGGGCGGCAGTTCTTC
CDR3: CASSQDSELAGGRQFF

D: NA
size: NA
length: 13
J: TRBJ1-5
V: TRBV27
DNA: TGTGCCAGCAGTTTGGGGAGGAGTCAGCCCCAGCATTTT
CDR3: CASSLGRSQPQHF

D: NA
size: NA
length: 15
J: TRBJ1-2
V: TRBV15
DNA: TGTGCCACCAGCAGAGAACCGAGGACACTCAATGGCTACACCTTC
CDR3: CATSREPRTLNGYTF

D: NA
size: NA
length: 18
J: TRBJ2-1
V: TRBV9
DNA: TGTGCCAGCAGCGTCCGATTCGGGATCCCTCCCCTGTATAATGAGCAGTTCTTC
CDR3: CASSVRFGIPPLYNEQFF

D: TRBD2
size: few
length: 15
J: TRBJ2-3
V: TRBV11-3
DNA: TGTGCCAGCAGCTTGGGAGGGCCCCAGGCAGATACGCAGTATTTT
CDR3: CASSLGGPQADTQYF

D: TRBD2
size: NA
length: 17
J: TRBJ2-1
V: TRBV29-1
DNA: TGCAGCGTTTCCGGGACTAGCGCTCGGAGCTCCTACAATGAGCAGTTCTTC
CDR3: CSVSGTSARSSYNEQFF

D: NA
size: NA
length: 14
J: TRBJ2-1
V: TRBV29-1
DNA: TGCAGCGTGAGACCAGGGGGGTTGGCGAATGAGCAGTTCTTC
CDR3: CSVRPGGLANEQFF

D: TRBD1
size: few
length: 12
J: TRBJ1-2
V: TRBV7-6
DNA: TGTGCCAGCAGGACAGGGGGCGGTGGCTACACCTTC
CDR3: CASRTGGGGYTF

D: NA
size: NA
length: 17
J: TRBJ1-4
V: TRBV4-1
DNA: TGCGCCAGCAGCCAAGTTAGGGGTTTAACAGGGAGAGAAAAACTGTTTTTT
CDR3: CASSQVRGLTGREKLFF

D: NA
size: few
length: 15
J: TRBJ2-2
V: TRBV7-6
DNA: TGTGCCAGCAGCTTAGCCATAGGGGGTACCGGGGAGCTGTTTTTT
CDR3: CASSLAIGGTGELFF

D: NA
size: NA
length: 14
J: TRBJ1-5
V: TRBV6-2/TRBV6-3
DNA: TGTGCCAGCAGTTACTCGGGGCTCAATCAGCCCCAGCATTTT
CDR3: CASSYSGLNQPQHF

D: NA
size: few
length: 15
J: TRBJ2-1
V: TRBV12-3/TRBV12-4
DNA: TGTGCCAGCAACCCCAGGGGAAGGACTTACAATGAGCAGTTCTTC
CDR3: CASNPRGRTYNEQFF

D: NA
size: few
length: 14
J: TRBJ1-4
V: TRBV12-3/TRBV12-4
DNA: TGTGCCAGCAGTCCATCTGGGGGGGCGGAAAAACTGTTTTTT
CDR3: CASSPSGGAEKLFF

D: NA
size: many
length: 14
J: TRBJ2-3
V: TRBV7-2
DNA: TGTGCCAGCAGCTTAGCGGTCGGGGAAGATACGCAGTATTTT
CDR3: CASSLAVGEDTQYF

D: TRBD1
size: few
length: 16
J: TRBJ2-7
V: TRBV4-1
DNA: TGCGCCAGCAGCCAAGATAAAGGACAGGGTTCCTACGAGCAGTACTTC
CDR3: CASSQDKGQGSYEQYF

D: NA
size: many
length: 17
J: TRBJ2-5
V: TRBV4-1
DNA: TGCGCCAGCAGCCTCGGTTCCCCCCAGGGCTTCCAAGAGACCCAGTACTTC
CDR3: CASSLGSPQGFQETQYF

D: NA
size: few
length: 14
J: TRBJ1-1
V: TRBV2
DNA: TGTGCCAGCAGCGAAGTGAACCTGAACACTGAAGCTTTCTTT
CDR3: CASSEVNLNTEAFF

D: NA
size: many
length: 14
J: TRBJ1-1
V: TRBV4-2
DNA: TGTGCCAGCAGCCAAGAAGGAGGACAGCCCGAAGCTTTCTTT
CDR3: CASSQEGGQPEAFF

D: NA
size: many
length: 14
J: TRBJ2-2
V: TRBV12-3/TRBV12-4
DNA: TGTGCCAGCAGTTTAGGAGGGAACACCGGGGAGCTGTTTTTT
CDR3: CASSLGGNTGELFF

D: NA
size: many
length: 14
J: TRBJ2-7
V: TRBV7-2
DNA: TGTGCCAGCAGCTTATGGCAGGTGGGCTACGAGCAGTACTTC
CDR3: CASSLWQVGYEQYF

D: NA
size: few
length: 17
J: TRBJ2-2
V: TRBV5-7
DNA: TGTGCCAGCAGCTTGAAGGGTGGACAGATGAACACCGGGGAGCTGTTTTTT
CDR3: CASSLKGGQMNTGELFF

D: TRBD1
size: NA
length: 16
J: TRBJ1-2
V: TRBV7-3
DNA: TGTGCCAGCAGCCAAATCGACAGGGTCTCGAACTATGGCTACACCTTC
CDR3: CASSQIDRVSNYGYTF

D: NA
size: NA
length: 15
J: TRBJ2-1
V: TRBV19
DNA: TGTGCCAGTAGTATCGCGGAGAGCTCCTACAATGAGCAGTTCTTC
CDR3: CASSIAESSYNEQFF

D: TRBD1
size: few
length: 15
J: TRBJ2-3
V: TRBV2
DNA: TGTGCCACCCAGATCTGGACAGGGACCACAGATACGCAGTATTTT
CDR3: CATQIWTGTTDTQYF

D: NA
size: few
length: 15
J: TRBJ2-7
V: TRBV2
DNA: TGTGCCAGCAGTGAAGGGGACGTAGAATCCTACGAGCAGTACTTC
CDR3: CASSEGDVESYEQYF

D: TRBD2
size: NA
length: 19
J: TRBJ2-6
V: TRBV4-1
DNA: TGCGCCAGCAGCCACCTAACTAGCGGGGGGGCCAATGGGGCCAACGTCCTGACTTTC
CDR3: CASSHLTSGGANGANVLTF

D: NA
size: NA
length: 15
J: TRBJ2-6
V: TRBV12-3/TRBV12-4
DNA: TGTGCCAGCAGCCTCACAGTTTCTGGGGCCAACGTCCTGACTTTC
CDR3: CASSLTVSGANVLTF

D: NA
size: NA
length: 13
J: TRBJ1-1
V: TRBV15
DNA: TGTGCCACCAGCAGAACCACAGGGAATGAAGCTTTCTTT
CDR3: CATSRTTGNEAFF

D: NA
size: NA
length: 12
J: TRBJ2-7
V: TRBV29-1
DNA: TGCAGCGGCCAAGGGAGCTCCTACGAGCAGTACTTC
CDR3: CSGQGSSYEQYF

D: NA
size: few
length: 14
J: TRBJ2-3
V: TRBV12-3/TRBV12-4
DNA: TGTGCCAGCAGTTTAGTACCCGCGACAGATACGCAGTATTTT
CDR3: CASSLVPATDTQYF

D: NA
size: few
length: 15
J: TRBJ2-3
V: TRBV7-9
DNA: TGTGCCAGCAGCTTAGAGGCACCTAGCACAGATACGCAGTATTTT
CDR3: CASSLEAPSTDTQYF

D: TRBD1
size: NA
length: 16
J: TRBJ2-1
V: TRBV30
DNA: TGTGCCTGGAGTGTATCCAGGACAGGGTTCTACAATGAGCAGTTCTTC
CDR3: CAWSVSRTGFYNEQFF

D: NA
size: NA
length: 13
J: TRBJ1-5
V: TRBV27
DNA: TGTGCCAGCAGGCTGGGTCACAATCAGCCCCAGCATTTT
CDR3: CASRLGHNQPQHF

D: NA
size: many
length: 16
J: TRBJ1-2
V: TRBV5-6
DNA: TGTGCCAGCGAGACGCAAAACCGGGACACCAACTATGGCTACACCTTC
CDR3: CASETQNRDTNYGYTF

D: NA
size: NA
length: 11
J: TRBJ2-4
V: TRBV12-3/TRBV12-4
DNA: TGTGCCAGCAGACAGGGCAACATTCAGTACTTC
CDR3: CASRQGNIQYF

D: NA
size: NA
length: 12
J: TRBJ2-1
V: TRBV27
DNA: TGTGCCAGCAGTTTACCAGGGAATGAGCAGTTCTTC
CDR3: CASSLPGNEQFF

D: TRBD2
size: NA
length: 14
J: TRBJ2-3
V: TRBV7-6
DNA: TGTGCCAGCAGCTTAGCGACTAGCGGGGTCAACCAGTATTTT
CDR3: CASSLATSGVNQYF

D: NA
size: few
length: 14
J: TRBJ2-5
V: TRBV12-3/TRBV12-4
DNA: TGTGCCAGCAGTTTAGCGCACGGTGAAGAGACCCAGTACTTC
CDR3: CASSLAHGEETQYF

D: NA
size: few
length: 12
J: TRBJ2-1
V: TRBV11-3
DNA: TGTGCCAGCAGCGGCTCCTACAATGAGCAGTTCTTC
CDR3: CASSGSYNEQFF